The sequence of this T cell receptor beta chain was determined in a study of T cell responses to AZD1222 COVID-19 vaccine. Generated by immunoSEQ multiplex PCR, the TCRdb table keeps only in-frame clones and is missing some. The data hold about 180,000 clones, with 88% observed a single time. Whole-study results and caveats: It was only after the peak T cell response that any repertoires were sampled.

The CDR3 has 16 amino acids. J gave up 6 bases and V 3 bases, and 9 bases lay outside the gene matches. From germline, CDR1 is SGHRS and CDR2 YFSETQ. Note on this clone: Its antigen is unknown.

The J gene is TRBJ2-1, the V gene TRBV5-1; TRBD1 matches at 10 bases. This clonotype originated in an adult who received the AZD1222 COVID-19 vaccine. This sample comprised peripheral blood, obtained 28 days after the second AZD1222 dose. The DNA of the CDR3 is TGCGCCAGCAGCTCGTGGGGACAGGGGAATCTCAATGAGCAGTTCTTC. This translates into CASSSWGQGNLNEQFF.